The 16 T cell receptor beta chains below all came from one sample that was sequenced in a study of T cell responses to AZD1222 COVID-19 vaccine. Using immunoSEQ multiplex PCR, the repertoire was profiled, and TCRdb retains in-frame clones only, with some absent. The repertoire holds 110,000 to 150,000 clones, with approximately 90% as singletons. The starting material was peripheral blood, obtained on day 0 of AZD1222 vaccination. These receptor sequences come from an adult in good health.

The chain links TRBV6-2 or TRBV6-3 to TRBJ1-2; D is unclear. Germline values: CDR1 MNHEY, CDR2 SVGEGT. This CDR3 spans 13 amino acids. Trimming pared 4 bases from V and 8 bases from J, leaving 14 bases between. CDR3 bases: TGTGCCAGCAGTTTCTCGAATCCACGGGGCTACACCTTC. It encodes CASSFSNPRGYTF.

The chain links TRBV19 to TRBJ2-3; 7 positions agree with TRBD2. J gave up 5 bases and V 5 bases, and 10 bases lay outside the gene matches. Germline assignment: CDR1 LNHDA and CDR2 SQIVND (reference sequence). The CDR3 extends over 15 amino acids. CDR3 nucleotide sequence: TGTGCCAGTAGTGTCAGCGGAGGCGGGGGAGATACGCAGTATTTT. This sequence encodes CASSVSGGGGDTQYF.

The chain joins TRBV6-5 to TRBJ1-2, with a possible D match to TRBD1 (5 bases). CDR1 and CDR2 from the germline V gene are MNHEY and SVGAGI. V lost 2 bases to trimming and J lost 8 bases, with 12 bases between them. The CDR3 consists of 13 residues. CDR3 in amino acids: CASSYHPRDGYTF. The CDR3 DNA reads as TGTGCCAGCAGTTACCACCCGAGGGACGGCTACACCTTC.

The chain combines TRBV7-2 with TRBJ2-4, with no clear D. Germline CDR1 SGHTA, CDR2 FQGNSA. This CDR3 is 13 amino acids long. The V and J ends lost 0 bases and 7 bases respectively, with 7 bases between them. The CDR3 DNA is TGTGCCAGCAGCTTAGCCCCTTCCAACATTCAGTACTTC. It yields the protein CASSLAPSNIQYF.

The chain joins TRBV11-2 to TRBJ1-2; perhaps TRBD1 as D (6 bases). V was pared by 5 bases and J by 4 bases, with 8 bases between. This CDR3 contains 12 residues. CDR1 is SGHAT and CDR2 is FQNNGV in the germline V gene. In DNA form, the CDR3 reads TGTGCCAGCAGCCGGACAGTCTATGGCTACACCTTC. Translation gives CASSRTVYGYTF.

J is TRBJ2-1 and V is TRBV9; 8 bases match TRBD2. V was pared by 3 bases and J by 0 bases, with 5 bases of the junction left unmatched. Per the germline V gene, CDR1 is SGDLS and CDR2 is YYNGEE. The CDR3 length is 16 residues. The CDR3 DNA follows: TGTGCCAGCAGCGCCCAACTAGCGGTCTCCTACAATGAGCAGTTCTTC. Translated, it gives CASSAQLAVSYNEQFF.

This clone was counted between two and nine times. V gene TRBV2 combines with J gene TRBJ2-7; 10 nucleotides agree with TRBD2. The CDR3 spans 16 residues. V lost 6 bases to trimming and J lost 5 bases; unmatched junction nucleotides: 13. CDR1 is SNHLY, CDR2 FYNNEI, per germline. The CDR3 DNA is TGTGCCAGCAGGAAAACTATAGCGGGGGGAAGCCACGAGCAGTACTTC. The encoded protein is CASRKTIAGGSHEQYF. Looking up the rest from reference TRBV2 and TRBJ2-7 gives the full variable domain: EPEVTQTPSHQVTQMGQEVILRCVPISNHLYFYWYRQILGQKVEFLVSFYNNEISEKSEIFDDQFSVERPDGSNFTLKIRSTKLEDSAMYFCASRKTIAGGSHEQYFGPGTRLTVT.

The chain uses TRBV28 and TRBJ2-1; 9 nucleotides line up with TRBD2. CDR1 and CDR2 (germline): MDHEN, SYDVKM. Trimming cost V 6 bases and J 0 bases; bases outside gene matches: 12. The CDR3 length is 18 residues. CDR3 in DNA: TGTGCCAGCAGACCAGCGGGAGGCCCCCTTAGCTCCTACAATGAGCAGTTCTTC. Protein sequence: CASRPAGGPLSSYNEQFF.

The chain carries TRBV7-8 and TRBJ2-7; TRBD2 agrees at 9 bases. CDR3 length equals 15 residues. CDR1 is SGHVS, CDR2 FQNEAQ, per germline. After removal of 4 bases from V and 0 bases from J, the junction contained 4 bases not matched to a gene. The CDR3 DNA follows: TGTGCCAGCAGCTCTAGCGGGACGTTCTCCTACGAGCAGTACTTC. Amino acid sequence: CASSSSGTFSYEQYF.

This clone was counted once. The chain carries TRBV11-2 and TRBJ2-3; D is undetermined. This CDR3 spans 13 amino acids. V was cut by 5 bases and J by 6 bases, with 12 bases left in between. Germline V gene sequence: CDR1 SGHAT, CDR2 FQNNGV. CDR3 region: CASSRAPLDTQYF. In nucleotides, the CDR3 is TGTGCCAGCAGCCGCGCCCCCCTTGATACGCAGTATTTT.

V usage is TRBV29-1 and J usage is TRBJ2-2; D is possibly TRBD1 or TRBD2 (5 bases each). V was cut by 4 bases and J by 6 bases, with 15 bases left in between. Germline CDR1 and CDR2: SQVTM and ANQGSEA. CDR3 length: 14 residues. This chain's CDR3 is CSVAGTSGAGELFF. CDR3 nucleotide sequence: TGCAGCGTTGCCGGGACCTCCGGGGCCGGGGAGCTGTTTTTT.

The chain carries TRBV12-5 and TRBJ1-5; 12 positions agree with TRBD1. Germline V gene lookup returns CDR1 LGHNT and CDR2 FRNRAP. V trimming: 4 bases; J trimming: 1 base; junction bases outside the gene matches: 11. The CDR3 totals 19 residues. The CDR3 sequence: CASGSRGTGGAGSNQPQHF. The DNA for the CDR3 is TGTGCTAGTGGTTCCAGAGGGACAGGGGGCGCGGGCAGCAATCAGCCCCAGCATTTT.

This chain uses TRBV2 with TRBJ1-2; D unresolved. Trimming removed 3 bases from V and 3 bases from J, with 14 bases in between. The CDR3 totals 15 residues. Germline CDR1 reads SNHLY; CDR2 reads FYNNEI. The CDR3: CASSDRNPDHYGYTF. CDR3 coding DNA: TGTGCCAGCAGTGATAGGAACCCTGACCACTATGGCTACACCTTC.

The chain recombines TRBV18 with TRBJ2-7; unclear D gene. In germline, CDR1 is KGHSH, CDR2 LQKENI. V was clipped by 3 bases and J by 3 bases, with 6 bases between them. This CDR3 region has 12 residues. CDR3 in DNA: TGTGCCAGCTCACCCGAGAACTACGAGCAGTACTTC. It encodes CASSPENYEQYF.

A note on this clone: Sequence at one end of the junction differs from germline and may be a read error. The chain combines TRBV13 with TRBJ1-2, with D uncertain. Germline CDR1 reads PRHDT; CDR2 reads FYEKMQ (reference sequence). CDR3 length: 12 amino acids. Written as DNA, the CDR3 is TGTGCCAGCAGCCTAGGTCCTTATGGCTACACCTTC. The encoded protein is CASSLGPYGYTF. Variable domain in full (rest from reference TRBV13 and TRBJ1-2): AAGVIQSPRHLIKEKRETATLKCYPIPRHDTVYWYQQGPGQDPQFLISFYEKMQSDKGSIPDRFSAQQFSDYHSELNMSSLELGDSALYFCASSLGPYGYTFGSGTRLTVV.

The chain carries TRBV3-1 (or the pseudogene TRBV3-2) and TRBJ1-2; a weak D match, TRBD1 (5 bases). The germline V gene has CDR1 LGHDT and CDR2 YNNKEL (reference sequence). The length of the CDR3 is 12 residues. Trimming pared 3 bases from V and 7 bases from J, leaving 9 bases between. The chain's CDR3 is CASSHRAGGYTF. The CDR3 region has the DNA TGTGCCAGCAGCCACAGGGCTGGTGGCTACACCTTC.